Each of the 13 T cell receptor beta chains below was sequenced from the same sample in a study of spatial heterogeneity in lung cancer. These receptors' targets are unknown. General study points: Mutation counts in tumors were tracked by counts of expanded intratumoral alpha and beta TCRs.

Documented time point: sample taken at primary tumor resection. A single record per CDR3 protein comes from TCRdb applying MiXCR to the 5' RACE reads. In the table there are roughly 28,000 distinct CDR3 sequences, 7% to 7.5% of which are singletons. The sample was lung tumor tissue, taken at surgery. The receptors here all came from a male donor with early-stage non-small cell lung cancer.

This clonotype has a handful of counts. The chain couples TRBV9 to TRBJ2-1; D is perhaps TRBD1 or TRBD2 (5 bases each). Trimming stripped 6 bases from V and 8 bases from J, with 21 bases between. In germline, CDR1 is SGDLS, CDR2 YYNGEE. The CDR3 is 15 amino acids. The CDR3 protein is CASTVRGTYYDEQFF. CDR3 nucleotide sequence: TGTGCCAGCACCGTGAGGGGTACGTATTATGATGAGCAGTTCTTC.

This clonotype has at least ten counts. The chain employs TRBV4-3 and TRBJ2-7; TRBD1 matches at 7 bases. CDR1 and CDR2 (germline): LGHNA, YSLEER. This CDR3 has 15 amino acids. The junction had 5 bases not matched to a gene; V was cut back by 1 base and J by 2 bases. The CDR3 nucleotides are TGCGCCAGCAGCCAAGGACGGACAGGAACCTACGAGCAGTACTTC. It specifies CASSQGRTGTYEQYF.

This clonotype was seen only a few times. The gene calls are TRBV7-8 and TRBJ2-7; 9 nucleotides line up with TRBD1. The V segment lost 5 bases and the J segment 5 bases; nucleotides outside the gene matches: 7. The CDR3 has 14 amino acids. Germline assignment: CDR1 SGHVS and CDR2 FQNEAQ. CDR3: CASSPWTGDNEQYF. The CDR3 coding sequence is TGTGCCAGCAGCCCCTGGACAGGGGACAACGAGCAGTACTTC.

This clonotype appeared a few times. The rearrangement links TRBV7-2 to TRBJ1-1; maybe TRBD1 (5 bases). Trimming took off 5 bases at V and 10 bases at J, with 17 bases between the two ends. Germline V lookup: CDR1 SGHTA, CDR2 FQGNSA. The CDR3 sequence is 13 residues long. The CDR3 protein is CASSQGVRVGAFF. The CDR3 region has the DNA TGTGCCAGCAGCCAGGGAGTAAGGGTTGGAGCTTTCTTT. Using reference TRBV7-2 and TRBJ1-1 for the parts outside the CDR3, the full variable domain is GAGVSQSPSNKVTEKGKDVELRCDPISGHTALYWYRQSLGQGLEFLIYFQGNSAPDKSGLPSDRFSAERTGGSVSTLTIQRTQQEDSAVYLCASSQGVRVGAFFGQGTRLTVV.

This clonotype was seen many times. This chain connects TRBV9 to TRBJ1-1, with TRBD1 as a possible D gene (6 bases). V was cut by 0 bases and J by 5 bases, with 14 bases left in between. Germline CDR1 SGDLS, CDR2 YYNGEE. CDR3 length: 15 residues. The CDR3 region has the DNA TGTGCCAGCAGCGTAGATTGGGGGGCGCGGACTGAAGCTTTCTTT. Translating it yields CASSVDWGARTEAFF.

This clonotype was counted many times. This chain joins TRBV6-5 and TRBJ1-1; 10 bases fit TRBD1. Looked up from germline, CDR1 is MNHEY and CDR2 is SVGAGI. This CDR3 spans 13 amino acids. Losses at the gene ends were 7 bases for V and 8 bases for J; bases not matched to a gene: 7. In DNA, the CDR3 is TGTGCCAGCAAAACGACAGGGGGCCGGGAAGCTTTCTTT. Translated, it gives CASKTTGGREAFF.

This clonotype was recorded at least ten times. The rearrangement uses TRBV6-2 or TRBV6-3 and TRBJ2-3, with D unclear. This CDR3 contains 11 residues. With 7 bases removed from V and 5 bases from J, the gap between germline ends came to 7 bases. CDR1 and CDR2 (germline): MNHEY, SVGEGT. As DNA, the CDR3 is TGTGCCAGCAAAGGTCGAGATACGCAGTATTTT. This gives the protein CASKGRDTQYF.

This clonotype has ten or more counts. The CDR3 region has the DNA TGTGCCAGCAGAAAATCGGGACAGGACTATGGCTACACCTTC. This sequence encodes CASRKSGQDYGYTF. The chain links TRBV6-2 or TRBV6-3 to TRBJ1-2, with 8 bases lining up with TRBD1. The germline V gene has CDR1 MNHEY and CDR2 SVGEGT. V trimming: 6 bases; J trimming: 3 bases; junction bases outside the gene matches: 6. The CDR3 contains 14 residues.

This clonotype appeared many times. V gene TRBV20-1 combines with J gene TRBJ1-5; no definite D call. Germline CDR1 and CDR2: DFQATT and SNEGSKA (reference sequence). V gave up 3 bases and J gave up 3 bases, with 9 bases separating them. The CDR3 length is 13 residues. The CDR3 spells CSASFRINQPQHF. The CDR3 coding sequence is TGCAGTGCTAGTTTCAGGATCAATCAGCCCCAGCATTTT.

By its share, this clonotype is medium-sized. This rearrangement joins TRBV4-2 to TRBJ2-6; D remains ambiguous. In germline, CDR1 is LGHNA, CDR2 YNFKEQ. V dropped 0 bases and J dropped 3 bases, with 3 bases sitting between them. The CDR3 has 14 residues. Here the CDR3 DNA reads TGTGCCAGCAGCCAAGAACGTGGGGCCAACGTCCTGACTTTC. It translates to CASSQERGANVLTF.

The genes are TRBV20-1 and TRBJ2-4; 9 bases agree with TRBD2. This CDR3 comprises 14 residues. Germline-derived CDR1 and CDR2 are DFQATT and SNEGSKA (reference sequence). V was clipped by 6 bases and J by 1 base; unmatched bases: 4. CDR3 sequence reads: CSARLADAKNIQYF. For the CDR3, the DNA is TGCAGTGCGCGACTAGCGGACGCCAAAAACATTCAGTACTTC.

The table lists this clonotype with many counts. The CDR3 nucleotides are TGTGCCACCAGTGACTCCCGACTAGCGTGGGCCCAGTACTTC. Translating it yields CATSDSRLAWAQYF. V usage is TRBV24-1 and J usage is TRBJ2-5; 8 positions match TRBD2. The CDR3 is 14 amino acids. Trimming at V came to 4 bases and at J to 9 bases, leaving 9 bases not matched to a gene. The germline V gene has CDR1 KGHDR and CDR2 SFDVKD.

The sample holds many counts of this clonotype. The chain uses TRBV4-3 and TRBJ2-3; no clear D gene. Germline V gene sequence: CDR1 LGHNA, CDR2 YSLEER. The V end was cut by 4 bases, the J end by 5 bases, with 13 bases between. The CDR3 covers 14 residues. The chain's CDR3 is CASSLWASGDTQYF. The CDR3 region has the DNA TGCGCCAGCAGCCTTTGGGCGAGTGGAGATACGCAGTATTTT.